This entry lists 9 T cell receptor beta chains sequenced from one sample in a study of shared clonotypes between healthy human individuals (dated by TCRdb to 2019 to 2021). Preparation of the library involved the immunoSEQ multiplex PCR assay. In TCRdb, the immuneACCESS table is reduced to in-frame sequences with V and J assigned. These tables do not hold every clone; where another copy was compared, an unresolved V gene accounts for under half, and the others remain unexplained. In this sample the table shows about 600,000 clones, approximately 97% of which occur a single time. The top ten clones comprise 0.045% to 0.06% of the sample. The sample was naive CD4+ T cells sorted from blood. The cell subset or site label on this specimen signifies: CD45RA+ positively selected. These receptors were obtained from a woman in her twenties or thirties in good health.

The rearrangement joins TRBV6-5 to TRBJ1-2; D not certain. Trimming left V 8 bases short and J 2 bases short, with 15 bases between. This CDR3 comprises 14 residues. In germline, CDR1 is MNHEY, CDR2 SVGAGI. The chain's CDR3 is CASLAHGGNYGYTF. The CDR3 DNA is TGTGCCAGCTTGGCTCACGGCGGGAACTATGGCTACACCTTC.

J is TRBJ1-1 and V is TRBV4-1, with 8 bases that match TRBD1. This CDR3 is 16 amino acids long. With 1 base clipped from V and 1 base from J, the junction kept 5 bases outside the gene matches. Per germline, CDR1 MGHRA and CDR2 YSYEKL. CDR3 loop: CASSQGHRGRNTEAFF. CDR3 coding DNA: TGCGCCAGCAGCCAAGGTCACAGGGGGAGGAACACTGAAGCTTTCTTT.

This chain joins TRBV28 and TRBJ1-4; 8 positions match TRBD1. Trimming removed 7 bases from V and 7 bases from J; junction bases left unmatched: 14. Germline CDR1 MDHEN, CDR2 SYDVKM. The CDR3 contains 16 residues. The CDR3 spells CASKAGGRGKGEKLFF. In DNA, the CDR3 is TGTGCCAGCAAAGCAGGGGGCAGGGGCAAAGGTGAAAAACTGTTTTTT.

V gene TRBV28 combines with J gene TRBJ1-3; tentatively, D is TRBD1 (5 bases). Trimming removed 5 bases at V and 5 bases at J, with 13 bases between. Germline CDR1 MDHEN, CDR2 SYDVKM. The CDR3 consists of 14 residues. The CDR3 coding sequence is TGTGCCAGCAGTCCCCCCAGGGTCAGAAACACCATATATTTT. This encodes CASSPPRVRNTIYF. The whole variable domain, filled in from reference TRBV28 and TRBJ1-3, reads DVKVTQSSRYLVKRTGEKVFLECVQDMDHENMFWYRQDPGLGLRLIYFSYDVKMKEKGDIPEGYSVSREKKERFSLILESASTNQTSMYLCASSPPRVRNTIYFGEGSWLTVV.

This clone was observed a handful of times. The V gene is TRBV30, the J gene TRBJ1-1; D not certain. Trimming took off 2 bases at V and 1 base at J, with 8 bases between the two ends. Germline assignment: CDR1 GTSNPN and CDR2 SVGIG (reference sequence). The CDR3 length is 13 residues. The CDR3 loop is CAWSISGNTEAFF. CDR3 nucleotides: TGTGCCTGGAGTATTTCCGGGAACACTGAAGCTTTCTTT.

J is TRBJ1-5 and V is TRBV28; 8 bases map to TRBD1. The V segment lost 6 bases and the J segment 0 bases; nucleotides outside the gene matches: 4. CDR1 is MDHEN and CDR2 is SYDVKM in the germline V gene. The CDR3 loop spans 15 amino acids. The CDR3 here is CASRRTGSSNQPQHF. CDR3 bases: TGTGCCAGCAGAAGGACAGGGAGTAGCAATCAGCCCCAGCATTTT.

This clone was detected only once. This chain joins TRBV19 and TRBJ2-3; D may be TRBD1 or TRBD2 (6 bases each). Germline assignment: CDR1 LNHDA and CDR2 SQIVND (reference sequence). The V gene lost 4 bases and the J gene lost 8 bases, with 28 bases spanning the gap. This CDR3 contains 18 residues. The CDR3 sequence is CASSTEGGSGARLGTQYF. DNA for the CDR3: TGTGCCAGTAGTACCGAGGGGGGTAGCGGAGCCCGGTTAGGTACGCAGTATTTT.

The rearrangement joins TRBV7-9 to TRBJ2-2, with TRBD2 matching 9 bases. Germline lookup yields CDR1 SEHNR and CDR2 FQNEAQ (reference sequence). The CDR3 sequence is 17 residues long. V lost 2 bases and J lost 8; bases outside the gene matches: 12. CDR3 region: CASSLFGASGVRGELFF. The CDR3 nucleotides read TGTGCCAGCAGCTTATTCGGAGCTAGCGGGGTACGAGGGGAGCTGTTTTTT.

The chain joins TRBV5-6 to TRBJ2-1; D gene uncertain. There are 15 residues in the CDR3. The V end lost 2 bases, the J end lost 0 bases, and 9 bases lay between the germline ends. The germline V gene has CDR1 SGHDT and CDR2 YYEEEE. This chain's CDR3 is CASSLGRSSYNEQFF. CDR3 nucleotides: TGTGCCAGCAGCTTAGGGCGGAGCTCCTACAATGAGCAGTTCTTC.